This T cell receptor (beta chain) was captured by sequencing in a study of T cells in Graves' hyperthyroidism and ophthalmopathy. Study observations and caveats: Researchers found most expanded thyroid clonotypes above 0.001 in blood as well. Separation of ophthalmopathy from stable hyperthyroidism was achieved by a 13 V-J model.

Each patient was aged 18 to 65 and had newly diagnosed hyperthyroidism of under 2 months' duration. Used for diagnoses were clinical symptoms, serum thyroxine and TRAb, thyroid ultrasound and orbital computed tomography. RNA transcripts served as the template for amplifying TCR beta CDR3 regions. The TCR CDR3 first-round RT-PCR relied on the HTBI primer set. TCRdb redid the calling of the multiplex PCR reads with MiXCR, one entry per CDR3 protein. The sample yields 350,000 to 400,000 distinct CDR3 sequences, roughly 19% seen once. This clonotype was detected ten times or more. Its antigen is still unknown. Germline CDR1 and CDR2: MNHEY and SVGAGI. Between the trimmed V and J ends, which lost 6 bases and 0 bases, there was a span of 15 bases. The length of the CDR3 is 15 residues.

The chain uses TRBV6-5 and TRBJ2-7; D may correspond to TRBD1 or TRBD2 (6 bases each). The receptor was isolated from a woman aged 18-29 years with Graves' hyperthyroidism. The sequenced sample consisted of blood. The CDR3 region has the DNA TGTGCCAGCAGCCTTCTCCGGGGGCCCTCCTACGAGCAGTACTTC. Amino acids: CASSLLRGPSYEQYF.